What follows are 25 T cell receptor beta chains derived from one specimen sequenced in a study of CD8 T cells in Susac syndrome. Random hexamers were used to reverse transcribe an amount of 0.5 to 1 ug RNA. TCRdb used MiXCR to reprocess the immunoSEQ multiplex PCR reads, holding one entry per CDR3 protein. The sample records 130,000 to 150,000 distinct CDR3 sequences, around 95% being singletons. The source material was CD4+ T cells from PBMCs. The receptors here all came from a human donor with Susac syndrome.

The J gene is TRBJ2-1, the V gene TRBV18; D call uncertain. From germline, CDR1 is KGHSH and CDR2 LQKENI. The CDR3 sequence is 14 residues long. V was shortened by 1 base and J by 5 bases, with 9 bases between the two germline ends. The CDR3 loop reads CASSPQGGHNEQFF. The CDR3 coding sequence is TGTGCCAGCTCACCACAAGGCGGACACAATGAGCAGTTCTTC.

For the CDR3, the DNA is TGCAGCCACACGCTACTTACCTACAATGAGCAGTTCTTC. Amino acids: CSHTLLTYNEQFF. The rearrangement uses TRBV29-1 and TRBJ2-1; D gene ambiguous. Germline V lookup: CDR1 SQVTM, CDR2 ANQGSEA. The length of the CDR3 is 13 residues. Trimming took 8 bases from V and 2 from J, leaving 13 bases between them.

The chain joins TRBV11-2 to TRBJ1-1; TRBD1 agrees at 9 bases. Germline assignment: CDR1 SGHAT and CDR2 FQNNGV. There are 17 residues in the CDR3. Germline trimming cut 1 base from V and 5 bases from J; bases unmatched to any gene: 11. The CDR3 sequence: CASSLGRRVDRGTEAFF. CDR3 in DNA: TGTGCCAGCAGCTTAGGTCGTCGTGTGGACAGGGGAACTGAAGCTTTCTTT.

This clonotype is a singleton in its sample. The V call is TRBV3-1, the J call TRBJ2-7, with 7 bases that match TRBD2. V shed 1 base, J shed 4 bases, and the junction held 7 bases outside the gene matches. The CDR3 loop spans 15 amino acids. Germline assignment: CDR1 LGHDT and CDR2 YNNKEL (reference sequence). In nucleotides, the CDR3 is TGTGCCAGCAGCCAAGTTGGGGGAGGGCCATACGAGCAGTACTTC. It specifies CASSQVGGGPYEQYF.

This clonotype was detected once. CDR3 DNA: TGCGCCAGCAGCTTTTCCGTGGGCTCTAGCACAGATACGCAGTATTTT. Its protein product is CASSFSVGSSTDTQYF. The rearrangement joins TRBV5-1 to TRBJ2-3; D remains unclear. This CDR3 is built from 16 residues. Germline assignment: CDR1 SGHRS and CDR2 YFSETQ. The germline V and J ends were trimmed by 2 bases and 0 bases, with 13 bases remaining between them.

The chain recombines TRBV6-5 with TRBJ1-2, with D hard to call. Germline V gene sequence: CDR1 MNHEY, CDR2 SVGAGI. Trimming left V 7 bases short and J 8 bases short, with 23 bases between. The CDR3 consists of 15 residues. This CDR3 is CASITTFSSYGGYTF. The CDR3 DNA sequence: TGTGCCAGCATCACGACATTTAGTTCCTATGGGGGCTACACCTTC.

The chain's CDR3 is CASSQEQCVPPPSSLHNQPQHF. The CDR3 nucleotides are TGCGCCAGCAGTCAAGAGCAGTGCGTTCCCCCCCCCAGTTCCCTGCACAATCAGCCCCAGCATTTT. V usage is TRBV23-1 and J usage is TRBJ1-5; the D is unclear. TRBV23-1 is annotated as an ORF whose role is uncertain. This CDR3 region has 22 residues. Trimming removed 2 bases at V and 3 bases at J, with 32 bases between.

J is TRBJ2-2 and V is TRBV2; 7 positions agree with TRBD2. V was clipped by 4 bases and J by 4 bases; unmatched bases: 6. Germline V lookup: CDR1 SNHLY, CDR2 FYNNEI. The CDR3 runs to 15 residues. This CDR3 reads CASSGTRGVTGELFF. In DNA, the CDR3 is TGTGCCAGCAGTGGGACTAGAGGTGTCACCGGGGAGCTGTTTTTT.

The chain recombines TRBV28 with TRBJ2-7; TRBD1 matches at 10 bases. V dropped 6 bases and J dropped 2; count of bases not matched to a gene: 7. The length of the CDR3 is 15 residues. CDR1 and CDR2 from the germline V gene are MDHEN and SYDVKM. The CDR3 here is CASRPTGTGAYEQYF. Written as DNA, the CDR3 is TGTGCCAGCAGACCGACCGGGACAGGGGCCTACGAGCAGTACTTC.

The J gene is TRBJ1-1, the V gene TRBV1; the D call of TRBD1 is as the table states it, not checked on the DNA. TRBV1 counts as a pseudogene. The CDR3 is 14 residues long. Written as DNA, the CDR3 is TGCACCAGAACCCACAGGGGCATGAACACTGAAGCTTTCTTT. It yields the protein CTRTHRGMNTEAFF.

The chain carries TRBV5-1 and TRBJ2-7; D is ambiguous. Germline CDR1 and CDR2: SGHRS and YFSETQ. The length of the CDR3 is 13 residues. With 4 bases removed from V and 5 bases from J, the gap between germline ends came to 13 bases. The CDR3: CASSPAIRNEQYF. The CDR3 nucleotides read TGCGCCAGCAGCCCAGCCATTAGGAACGAGCAGTACTTC. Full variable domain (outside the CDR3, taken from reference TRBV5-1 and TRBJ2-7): KAGVTQTPRYLIKTRGQQVTLSCSPISGHRSVSWYQQTPGQGLQFLFEYFSETQRNKGNFPGRFSGRQFSNSRSEMNVSTLELGDSALYLCASSPAIRNEQYFGPGTRLTVT.

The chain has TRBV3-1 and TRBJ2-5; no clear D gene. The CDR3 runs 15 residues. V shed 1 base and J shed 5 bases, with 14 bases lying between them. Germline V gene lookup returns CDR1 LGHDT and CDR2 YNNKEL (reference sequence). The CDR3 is CASSQATGRRETQYF. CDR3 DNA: TGTGCCAGCAGCCAAGCGACGGGCCGGCGGGAGACCCAGTACTTC.

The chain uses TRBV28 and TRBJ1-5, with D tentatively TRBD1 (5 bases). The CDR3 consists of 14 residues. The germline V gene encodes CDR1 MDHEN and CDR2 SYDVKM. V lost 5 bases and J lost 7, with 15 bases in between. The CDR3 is CASSLGGLGQPQHF. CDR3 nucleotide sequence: TGTGCCAGCAGTCTGGGGGGGTTGGGGCAGCCCCAGCATTTT.

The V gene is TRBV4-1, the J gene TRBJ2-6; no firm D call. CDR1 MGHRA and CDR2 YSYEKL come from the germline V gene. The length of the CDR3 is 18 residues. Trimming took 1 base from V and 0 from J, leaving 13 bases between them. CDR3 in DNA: TGCGCCAGCAGCCAAGGCGCAGAAGCCGCCTCTGGGGCCAACGTCCTGACTTTC. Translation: CASSQGAEAASGANVLTF.

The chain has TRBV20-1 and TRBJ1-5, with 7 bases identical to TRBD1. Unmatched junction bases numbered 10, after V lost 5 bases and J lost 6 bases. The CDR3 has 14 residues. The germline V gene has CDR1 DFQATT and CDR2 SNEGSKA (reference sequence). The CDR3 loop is CSAGAYRGFQPQHF. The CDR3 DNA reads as TGCAGTGCTGGGGCTTACAGGGGATTTCAGCCCCAGCATTTT.

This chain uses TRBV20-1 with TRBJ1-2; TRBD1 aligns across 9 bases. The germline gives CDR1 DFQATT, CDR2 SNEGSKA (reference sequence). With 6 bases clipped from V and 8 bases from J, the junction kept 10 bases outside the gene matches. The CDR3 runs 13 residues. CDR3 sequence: CSATTGGSLGYTF. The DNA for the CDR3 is TGCAGTGCAACAACAGGGGGCAGTTTGGGCTACACCTTC.

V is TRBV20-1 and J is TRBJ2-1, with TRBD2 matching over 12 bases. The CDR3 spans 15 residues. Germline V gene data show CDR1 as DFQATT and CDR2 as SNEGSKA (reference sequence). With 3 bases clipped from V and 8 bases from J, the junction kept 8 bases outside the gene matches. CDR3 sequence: CSASSLAGGGDEQFF. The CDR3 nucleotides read TGCAGTGCTAGCTCGCTAGCGGGAGGGGGGGATGAGCAGTTCTTC.

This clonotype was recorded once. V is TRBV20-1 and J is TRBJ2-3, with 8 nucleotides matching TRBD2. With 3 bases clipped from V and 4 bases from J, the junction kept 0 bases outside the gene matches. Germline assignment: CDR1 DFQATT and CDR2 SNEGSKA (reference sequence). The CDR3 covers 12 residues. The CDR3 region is CSARTSADTQYF. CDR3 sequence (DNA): TGCAGTGCTAGGACTAGCGCAGATACGCAGTATTTT.

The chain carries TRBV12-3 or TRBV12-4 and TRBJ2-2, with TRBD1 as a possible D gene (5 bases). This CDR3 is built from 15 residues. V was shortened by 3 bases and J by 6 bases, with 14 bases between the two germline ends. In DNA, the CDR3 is TGTGCCAGCAGTTTGAGGACCGTAGGGGCCGGGGAGCTGTTTTTT. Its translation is CASSLRTVGAGELFF.

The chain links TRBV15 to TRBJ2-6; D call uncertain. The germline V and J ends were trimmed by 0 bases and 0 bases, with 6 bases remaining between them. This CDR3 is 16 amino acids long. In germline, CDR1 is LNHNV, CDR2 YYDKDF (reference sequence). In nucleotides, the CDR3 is TGTGCCACCAGCAGAGATCAGAACTCTGGGGCCAACGTCCTGACTTTC. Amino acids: CATSRDQNSGANVLTF.

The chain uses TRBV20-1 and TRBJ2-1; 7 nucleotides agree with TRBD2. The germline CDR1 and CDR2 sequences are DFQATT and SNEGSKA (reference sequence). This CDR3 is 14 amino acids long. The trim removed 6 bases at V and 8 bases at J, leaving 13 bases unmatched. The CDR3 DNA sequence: TGCAGTGCAGCGATGGGCGGGAGAACGCATGAGCAGTTCTTC. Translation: CSAAMGGRTHEQFF.

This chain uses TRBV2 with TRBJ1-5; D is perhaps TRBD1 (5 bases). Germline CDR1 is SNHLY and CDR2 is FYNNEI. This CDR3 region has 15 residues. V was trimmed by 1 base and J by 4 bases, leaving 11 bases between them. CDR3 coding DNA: TGTGCCAGCAGTGAAGAGTTGCGGGGGAATCAGCCCCAGCATTTT. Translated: CASSEELRGNQPQHF.

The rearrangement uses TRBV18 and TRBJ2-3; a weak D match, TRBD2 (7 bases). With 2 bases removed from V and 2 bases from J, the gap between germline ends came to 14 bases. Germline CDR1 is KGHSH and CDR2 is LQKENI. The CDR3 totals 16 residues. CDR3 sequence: CASSPEGGALTDTQYF. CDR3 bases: TGTGCCAGCTCACCAGAGGGGGGGGCCCTCACAGATACGCAGTATTTT. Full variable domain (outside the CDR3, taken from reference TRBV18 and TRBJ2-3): NAGVMQNPRHLVRRRGQEARLRCSPMKGHSHVYWYRQLPEEGLKFMVYLQKENIIDESGMPKERFSAEFPKEGPSILRIQQVVRGDSAAYFCASSPEGGALTDTQYFGPGTRLTVL.

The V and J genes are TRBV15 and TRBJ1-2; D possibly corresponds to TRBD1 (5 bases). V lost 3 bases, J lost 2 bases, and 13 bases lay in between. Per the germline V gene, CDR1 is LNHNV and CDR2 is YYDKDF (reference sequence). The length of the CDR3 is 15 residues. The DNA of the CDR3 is TGTGCCACCAGCAGGCCCCTGACAGCAAACTATGGCTACACCTTC. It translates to CATSRPLTANYGYTF. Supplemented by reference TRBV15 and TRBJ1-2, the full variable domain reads DAMVIQNPRYQVTQFGKPVTLSCSQTLNHNVMYWYQQKSSQAPKLLFHYYDKDFNNEADTPDNFQSRRPNTSFCFLDIRSPGLGDTAMYLCATSRPLTANYGYTFGSGTRLTVV.

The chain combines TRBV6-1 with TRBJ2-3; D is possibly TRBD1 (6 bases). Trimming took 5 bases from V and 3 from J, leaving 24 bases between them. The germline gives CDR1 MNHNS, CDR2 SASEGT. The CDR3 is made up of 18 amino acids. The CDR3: CASSQNPQNARGTDTQYF. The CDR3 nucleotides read TGTGCCAGCAGTCAAAACCCACAGAACGCCAGGGGAACAGATACGCAGTATTTT.